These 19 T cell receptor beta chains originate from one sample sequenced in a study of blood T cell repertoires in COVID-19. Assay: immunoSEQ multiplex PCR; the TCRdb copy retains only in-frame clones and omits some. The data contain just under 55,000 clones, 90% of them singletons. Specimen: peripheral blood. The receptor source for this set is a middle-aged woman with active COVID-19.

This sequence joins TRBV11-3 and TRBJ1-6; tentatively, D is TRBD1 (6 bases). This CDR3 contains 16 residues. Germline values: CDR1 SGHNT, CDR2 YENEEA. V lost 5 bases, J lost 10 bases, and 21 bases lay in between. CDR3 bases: TGTGCCAGCAGCCGCTTCGGGACAAGGGGTCCCTCACCCCTCCACTTT. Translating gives CASSRFGTRGPSPLHF. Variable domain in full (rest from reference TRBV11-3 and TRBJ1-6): EAGVVQSPRYKIIEKKQPVAFWCNPISGHNTLYWYLQNLGQGPELLIRYENEEAVDDSQLPKDRFSAERLKGVDSTLKIQPAELGDSAVYLCASSRFGTRGPSPLHFGNGTRLTVT.

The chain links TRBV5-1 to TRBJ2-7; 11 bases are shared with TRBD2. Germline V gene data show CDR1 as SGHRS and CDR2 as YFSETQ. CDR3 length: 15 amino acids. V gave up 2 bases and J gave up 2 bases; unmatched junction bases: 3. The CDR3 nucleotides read TGCGCCAGCAGCTTAGGACTAGCGGGCACCTACGAGCAGTACTTC. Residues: CASSLGLAGTYEQYF.

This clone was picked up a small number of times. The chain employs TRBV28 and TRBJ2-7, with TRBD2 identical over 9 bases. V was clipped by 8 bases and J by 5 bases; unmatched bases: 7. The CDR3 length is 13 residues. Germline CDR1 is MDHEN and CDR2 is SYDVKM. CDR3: CASRGGAMDEQYF. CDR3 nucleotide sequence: TGTGCCAGCCGCGGGGGGGCCATGGACGAGCAGTACTTC.

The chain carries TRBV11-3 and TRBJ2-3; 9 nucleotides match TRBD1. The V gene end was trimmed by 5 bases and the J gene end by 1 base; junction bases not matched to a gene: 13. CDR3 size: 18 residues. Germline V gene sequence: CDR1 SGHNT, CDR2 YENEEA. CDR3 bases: TGTGCCAGCAGCCCAACCCTGGGACAGGGCGAAGGCACAGATACGCAGTATTTT. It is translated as CASSPTLGQGEGTDTQYF.

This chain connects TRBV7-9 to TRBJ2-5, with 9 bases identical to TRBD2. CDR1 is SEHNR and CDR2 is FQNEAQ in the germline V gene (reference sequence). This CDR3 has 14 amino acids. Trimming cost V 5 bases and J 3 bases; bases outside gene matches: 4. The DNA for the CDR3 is TGTGCCAGCAGCCCGGGACTAGCCAAAGAGACCCAGTACTTC. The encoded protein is CASSPGLAKETQYF.

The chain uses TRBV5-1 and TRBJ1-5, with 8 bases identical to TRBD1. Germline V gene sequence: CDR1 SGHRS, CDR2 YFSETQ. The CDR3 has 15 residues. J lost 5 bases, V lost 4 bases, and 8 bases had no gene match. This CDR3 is CASSPRTGRDQPQHF. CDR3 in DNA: TGCGCCAGCAGCCCAAGGACAGGGCGGGATCAGCCCCAGCATTTT. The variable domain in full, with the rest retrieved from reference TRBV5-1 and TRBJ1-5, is KAGVTQTPRYLIKTRGQQVTLSCSPISGHRSVSWYQQTPGQGLQFLFEYFSETQRNKGNFPGRFSGRQFSNSRSEMNVSTLELGDSALYLCASSPRTGRDQPQHFGDGTRLSIL.

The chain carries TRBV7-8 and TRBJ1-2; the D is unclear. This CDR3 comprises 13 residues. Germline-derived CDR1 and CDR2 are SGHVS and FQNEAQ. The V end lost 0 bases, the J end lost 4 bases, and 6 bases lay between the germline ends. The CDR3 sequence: CASSLAGGYGYTF. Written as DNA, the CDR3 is TGTGCCAGCAGCTTAGCGGGAGGCTATGGCTACACCTTC. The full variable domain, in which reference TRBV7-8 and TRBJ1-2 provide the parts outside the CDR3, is GAGVSQSPRYKVAKRGQDVALRCDPISGHVSLFWYQQALGQGPEFLTYFQNEAQLDKSGLPSDRFFAERPEGSVSTLKIQRTQQEDSAVYLCASSLAGGYGYTFGSGTRLTVV.

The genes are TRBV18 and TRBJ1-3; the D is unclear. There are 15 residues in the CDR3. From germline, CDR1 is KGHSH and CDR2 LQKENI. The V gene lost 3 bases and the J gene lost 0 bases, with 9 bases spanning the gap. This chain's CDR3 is CASSPQLASGNTIYF. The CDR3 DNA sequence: TGTGCCAGCTCACCTCAACTTGCCTCTGGAAACACCATATATTTT.

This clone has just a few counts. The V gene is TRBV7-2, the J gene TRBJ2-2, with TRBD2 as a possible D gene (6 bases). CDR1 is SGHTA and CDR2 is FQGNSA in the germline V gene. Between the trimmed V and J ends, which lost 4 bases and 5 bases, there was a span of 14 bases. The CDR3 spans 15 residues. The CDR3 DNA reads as TGTGCCAGCAGCTCGAGCGCGGGGCGGACCGGGGAGCTGTTTTTT. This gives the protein CASSSSAGRTGELFF.

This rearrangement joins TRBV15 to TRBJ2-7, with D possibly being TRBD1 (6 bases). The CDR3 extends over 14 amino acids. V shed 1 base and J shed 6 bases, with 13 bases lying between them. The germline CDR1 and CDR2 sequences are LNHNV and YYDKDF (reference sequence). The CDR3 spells CATSRGPARGEQYF. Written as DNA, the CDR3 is TGTGCCACCAGCAGAGGGCCAGCCAGGGGCGAGCAGTACTTC.

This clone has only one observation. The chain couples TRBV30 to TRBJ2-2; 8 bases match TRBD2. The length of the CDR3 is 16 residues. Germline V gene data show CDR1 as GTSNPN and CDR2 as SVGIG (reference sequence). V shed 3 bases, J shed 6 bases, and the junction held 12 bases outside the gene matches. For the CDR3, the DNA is TGTGCCTGGAGCCAAGGGAGCGGGGGCGCCCCCGGGGAGCTGTTTTTT. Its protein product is CAWSQGSGGAPGELFF.

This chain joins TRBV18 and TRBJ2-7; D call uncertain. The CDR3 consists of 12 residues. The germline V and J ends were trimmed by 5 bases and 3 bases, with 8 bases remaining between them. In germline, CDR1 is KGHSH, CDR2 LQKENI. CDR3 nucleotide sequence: TGTGCCAGCTCATCGGGTCGCTACGAGCAGTACTTC. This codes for CASSSGRYEQYF. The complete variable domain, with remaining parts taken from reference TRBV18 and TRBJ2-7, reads NAGVMQNPRHLVRRRGQEARLRCSPMKGHSHVYWYRQLPEEGLKFMVYLQKENIIDESGMPKERFSAEFPKEGPSILRIQQVVRGDSAAYFCASSSGRYEQYFGPGTRLTVT.

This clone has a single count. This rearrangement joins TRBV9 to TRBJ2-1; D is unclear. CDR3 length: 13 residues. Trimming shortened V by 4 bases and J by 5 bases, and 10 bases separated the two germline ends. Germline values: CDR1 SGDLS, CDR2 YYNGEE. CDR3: CASSPLTHNEQFF. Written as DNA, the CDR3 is TGTGCCAGCAGCCCCCTAACGCACAATGAGCAGTTCTTC.

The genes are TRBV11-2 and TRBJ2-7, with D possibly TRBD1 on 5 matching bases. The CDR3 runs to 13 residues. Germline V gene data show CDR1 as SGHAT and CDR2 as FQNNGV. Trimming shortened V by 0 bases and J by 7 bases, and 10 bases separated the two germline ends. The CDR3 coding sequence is TGTGCCAGCAGCTTAGAAGGGGCTAGGGAGCAGTACTTC. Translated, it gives CASSLEGAREQYF. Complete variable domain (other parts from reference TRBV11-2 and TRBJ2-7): EAGVAQSPRYKIIEKRQSVAFWCNPISGHATLYWYQQILGQGPKLLIQFQNNGVVDDSQLPKDRFSAERLKGVDSTLKIQPAKLEDSAVYLCASSLEGAREQYFGPGTRLTVT.

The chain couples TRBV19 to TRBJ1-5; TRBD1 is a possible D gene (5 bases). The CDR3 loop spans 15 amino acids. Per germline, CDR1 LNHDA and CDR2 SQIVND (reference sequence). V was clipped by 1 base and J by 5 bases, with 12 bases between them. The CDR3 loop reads CASSIGWGVDQPQHF. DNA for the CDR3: TGTGCCAGTAGTATAGGGTGGGGGGTGGATCAGCCCCAGCATTTT. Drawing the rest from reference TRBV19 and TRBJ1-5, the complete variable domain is DGGITQSPKYLFRKEGQNVTLSCEQNLNHDAMYWYRQDPGQGLRLIYYSQIVNDFQKGDIAEGYSVSREKKESFPLTVTSAQKNPTAFYLCASSIGWGVDQPQHFGDGTRLSIL.

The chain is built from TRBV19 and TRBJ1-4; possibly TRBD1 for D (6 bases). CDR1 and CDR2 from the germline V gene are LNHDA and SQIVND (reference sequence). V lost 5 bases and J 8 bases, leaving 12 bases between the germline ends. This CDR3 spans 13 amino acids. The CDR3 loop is CASSSRGREKLFF. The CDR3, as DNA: TGTGCCAGTAGTTCCAGGGGAAGGGAAAAACTGTTTTTT.

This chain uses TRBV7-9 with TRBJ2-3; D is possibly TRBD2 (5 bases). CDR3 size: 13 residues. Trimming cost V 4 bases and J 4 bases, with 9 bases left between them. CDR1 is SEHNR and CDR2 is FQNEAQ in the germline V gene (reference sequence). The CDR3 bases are TGTGCCAGCAGCTCTAGCCCTCCAGATACGCAGTATTTT. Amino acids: CASSSSPPDTQYF.

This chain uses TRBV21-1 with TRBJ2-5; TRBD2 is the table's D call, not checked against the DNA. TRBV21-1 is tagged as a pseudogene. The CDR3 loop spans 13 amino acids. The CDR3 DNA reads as TGTGCCAGCAGCAAACGGGGGGAAGAGACCCAGTACTTC. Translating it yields CASSKRGEETQYF.

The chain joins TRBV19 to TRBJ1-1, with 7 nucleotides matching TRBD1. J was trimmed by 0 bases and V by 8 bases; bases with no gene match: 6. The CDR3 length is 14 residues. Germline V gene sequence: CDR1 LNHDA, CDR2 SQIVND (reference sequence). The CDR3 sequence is CASHSGTVNTEAFF. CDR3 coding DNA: TGTGCCAGTCATTCCGGGACAGTGAACACTGAAGCTTTCTTT.